The 32 T cell receptor beta chains given below trace back to one sample, sequenced in a study of T cells in Graves' hyperthyroidism and ophthalmopathy. Amplified regions were TCR beta CDR3 sequences from RNA transcripts. The study used the HTBI primer set for a first-round RT-PCR of the TCR CDR3. In TCRdb, the multiplex PCR reads were re-called with MiXCR into one record per CDR3 protein. The sample consists of about 480,000 distinct CDR3 sequences, approximately 15% of them appearing once. The sequenced sample consisted of blood. All receptors come from a woman aged 18-29 years with Graves' hyperthyroidism.

This clonotype was counted many times. The V call is TRBV18, the J call TRBJ1-2; weak D call: TRBD1 (5 bases). V lost 3 bases, J lost 2 bases, and 10 bases lay in between. CDR1 and CDR2 (germline): KGHSH, LQKENI. This CDR3 is 14 amino acids long. CDR3 residues: CASSPAAGNYGYTF. The CDR3 DNA is TGTGCCAGCTCACCGGCAGCAGGGAACTATGGCTACACCTTC.

Many counts were recorded for this clonotype. J is TRBJ1-4 and V is TRBV2, with D possibly being TRBD1 (5 bases). The CDR3 is 16 amino acids. V was shortened by 7 bases and J by 8 bases, with 23 bases between the two germline ends. The V gene's germline CDR1 is SNHLY and CDR2 FYNNEI. The CDR3 region is CASTRPPGTRAEKLFF. CDR3 DNA sequence: TGTGCCAGCACCAGACCTCCAGGGACCAGGGCGGAAAAACTGTTTTTT.

This clonotype has at least ten counts. The V and J genes are TRBV5-1 and TRBJ2-7, with 10 nucleotides matching TRBD2. V shed 4 bases and J 6 bases; nucleotides not matched to a gene: 13. The CDR3 totals 16 residues. Germline CDR1 reads SGHRS; CDR2 reads YFSETQ. The chain's CDR3 is CASSPFTSGIPSEQYF. The DNA for the CDR3 is TGCGCCAGCAGCCCCTTTACTAGCGGGATTCCCTCCGAGCAGTACTTC.

Details on this clonotype: Being one base from a much bigger clone, this may be a read error. J is TRBJ2-7 and V is TRBV30; 7 bases map to TRBD2. Trimming took 7 bases from V and 2 from J; bases not matched to a gene: 11. The germline V gene encodes CDR1 GTSNPN and CDR2 SVGIG (reference sequence). CDR3 length equals 14 residues. The CDR3 loop reads CAFAGTNGTYEQYF. The CDR3 DNA reads TGTGCCTTCGCCGGGACTAACGGTACCTACGAGCAGTACTTC.

This clonotype was detected many times. This chain uses TRBV3-1 with TRBJ2-3; D remains ambiguous. The CDR3 has 12 amino acids. Germline V gives CDR1 LGHDT, CDR2 YNNKEL (reference sequence). Trimming stripped 3 bases from V and 2 bases from J, with 3 bases between. CDR3 DNA sequence: TGTGCCAGCAGCCAGGACACAGATACGCAGTATTTT. Protein sequence: CASSQDTDTQYF.

This clonotype was counted many times. The chain links TRBV7-2 to TRBJ2-3, with D possibly TRBD1 on 6 matching bases. The germline V gene encodes CDR1 SGHTA and CDR2 FQGNSA. The CDR3 runs to 15 residues. V was clipped by 5 bases and J by 1 base, with 13 bases between them. DNA for the CDR3: TGTGCCAGCAGCACATATTCAGGGGGCACAGATACGCAGTATTTT. Protein sequence: CASSTYSGGTDTQYF. Drawing the rest from reference TRBV7-2 and TRBJ2-3, the complete variable domain is GAGVSQSPSNKVTEKGKDVELRCDPISGHTALYWYRQSLGQGLEFLIYFQGNSAPDKSGLPSDRFSAERTGGSVSTLTIQRTQQEDSAVYLCASSTYSGGTDTQYFGPGTRLTVL.

This clonotype was picked up many times. The rearrangement links TRBV12-3 or TRBV12-4 to TRBJ1-5; tentative D call: TRBD1 (5 bases). This CDR3 region has 14 residues. V lost 4 bases to trimming and J lost 1 base, with 8 bases between them. The CDR3 region has the DNA TGTGCCAGCAGTTCAAGACAGAGCAATCAGCCCCAGCATTTT. It is translated as CASSSRQSNQPQHF.

At least ten counts were recorded for this clonotype. V usage is TRBV5-1 and J usage is TRBJ2-2; weak D call: TRBD2 (6 bases). Germline CDR1 is SGHRS and CDR2 is YFSETQ. Trimming took off 1 base at V and 6 bases at J, with 13 bases between the two ends. The CDR3 covers 15 residues. The CDR3 nucleotides read TGCGCCAGCAGCTTGTCGGGAGTGACCGCCGGGGAGCTGTTTTTT. It translates to CASSLSGVTAGELFF.

The chain uses TRBV12-3 or TRBV12-4 and TRBJ2-7, with 7 bases identical to TRBD1. The trim removed 4 bases at V and 6 bases at J, leaving 12 bases unmatched. This CDR3 is built from 15 residues. CDR3 nucleotide sequence: TGTGCCAGCAGTTCCCTAGCAGGGGGTACGTTCGAGCAGTACTTC. Its translation: CASSSLAGGTFEQYF.

The rearrangement joins TRBV12-3 or TRBV12-4 to TRBJ2-7, with 8 bases fitting TRBD2. This CDR3 region has 16 residues. Trimming cost V 5 bases and J 0 bases; bases outside gene matches: 9. CDR3 sequence (DNA): TGTGCCAGCAGTCCGAACCTAGCGGGCGCCTCCTACGAGCAGTACTTC. This encodes CASSPNLAGASYEQYF.

There are a few counts of this clonotype. This chain connects TRBV19 to TRBJ1-1, with D uncertain. CDR1 is LNHDA, CDR2 SQIVND, per germline (reference sequence). This CDR3 is 14 amino acids long. V was shortened by 4 bases and J by 0 bases, with 9 bases between the two germline ends. Here the CDR3 DNA reads TGTGCCAGTAGTACGCTTCCCATGAACACTGAAGCTTTCTTT. Encoded protein: CASSTLPMNTEAFF.

The gene calls are TRBV3-1 and TRBJ1-3; D remains unclear. The germline V gene encodes CDR1 LGHDT and CDR2 YNNKEL (reference sequence). Trimming took 2 bases from V and 2 from J, leaving 13 bases between them. This CDR3 spans 16 amino acids. The CDR3 is CASSQLLGRTGNTIYF. CDR3 DNA: TGTGCCAGCAGCCAATTGCTAGGGAGAACTGGAAACACCATATATTTT.

Ten or more counts support this clonotype. The V gene is TRBV19, the J gene TRBJ1-6; maybe TRBD1 (6 bases). The germline CDR1 and CDR2 sequences are LNHDA and SQIVND (reference sequence). This CDR3 contains 13 residues. The ends were cut back, 9 bases at V and 8 bases at J, with 14 bases in the middle. CDR3 loop: CASLGQYYSPLHF. The CDR3 nucleotides are TGTGCCAGCCTTGGACAGTACTATTCACCCCTCCACTTT. The variable domain in full, completed from reference TRBV19 and TRBJ1-6, reads DGGITQSPKYLFRKEGQNVTLSCEQNLNHDAMYWYRQDPGQGLRLIYYSQIVNDFQKGDIAEGYSVSREKKESFPLTVTSAQKNPTAFYLCASLGQYYSPLHFGNGTRLTVT.

This clonotype was recorded at least ten times. The chain is built from TRBV18 and TRBJ2-7; D gene ambiguous. The V end lost 3 bases, the J end lost 5 bases, and 11 bases lay between the germline ends. The CDR3 has 13 amino acids. Germline CDR1 KGHSH, CDR2 LQKENI. The CDR3 region is CASSPLRADEQYF. DNA of the CDR3: TGTGCCAGCTCACCCTTACGGGCCGACGAGCAGTACTTC.

This clonotype was seen repeatedly, ten times or more. The V and J genes are TRBV11-2 and TRBJ1-4; D gene unclear. The germline V and J ends were trimmed by 5 bases and 8 bases, with 18 bases remaining between them. CDR1 and CDR2 (germline): SGHAT, FQNNGV. The CDR3 consists of 15 residues. CDR3 DNA sequence: TGTGCCAGCAGCCGAAAACAAGGGTTGGGGGAAAAACTGTTTTTT. It yields the protein CASSRKQGLGEKLFF. The full variable domain, rest sourced from reference TRBV11-2 and TRBJ1-4, is EAGVAQSPRYKIIEKRQSVAFWCNPISGHATLYWYQQILGQGPKLLIQFQNNGVVDDSQLPKDRFSAERLKGVDSTLKIQPAKLEDSAVYLCASSRKQGLGEKLFFGSGTQLSVL.

The chain carries TRBV19 and TRBJ2-7, with 11 bases that match TRBD2. V lost 1 base, J lost 5 bases, and 7 bases stayed unmatched. The CDR3 is 16 residues long. Per germline, CDR1 LNHDA and CDR2 SQIVND (reference sequence). The CDR3 coding sequence is TGTGCCAGTAGTATAGTGGGACTAGCGGTGAGGGACGAGCAGTACTTC. Translated: CASSIVGLAVRDEQYF.

This clonotype has at least ten counts. V gene TRBV19 combines with J gene TRBJ1-4; possible D gene TRBD1, 6 bases. This CDR3 has 13 residues. Trimming removed 3 bases at V and 7 bases at J, with 9 bases between. Germline V gene lookup returns CDR1 LNHDA and CDR2 SQIVND (reference sequence). The CDR3 is CASSIGGLEKLFF. The CDR3 bases are TGTGCCAGTAGTATCGGGGGCCTTGAAAAACTGTTTTTT.

This clonotype came up once. The V gene is TRBV20-1, the J gene TRBJ2-7, with D maybe TRBD1 (5 bases). Germline V gene sequence: CDR1 DFQATT, CDR2 SNEGSKA (reference sequence). The CDR3 is 11 amino acids. The V end lost 5 bases, the J end lost 3 bases, and 8 bases lay between the germline ends. CDR3 sequence reads: CSAQGDYEQYF. CDR3 DNA: TGCAGTGCTCAAGGGGACTACGAGCAGTACTTC.

This clonotype came up many times. The genes are TRBV13 and TRBJ2-1; D not certain. Looked up from germline, CDR1 is PRHDT and CDR2 is FYEKMQ (reference sequence). The CDR3 contains 18 residues. With 1 base removed from V and 1 base from J, the gap between germline ends came to 17 bases. The CDR3, as DNA: TGTGCCAGCAGCTTAGTTGTATCCCTTCATCGTTCCTACAATGAGCAGTTCTTC. Its protein product is CASSLVVSLHRSYNEQFF.

The chain employs TRBV12-5 and TRBJ1-5; no definite D call. The germline gives CDR1 LGHNT, CDR2 FRNRAP. The CDR3 loop spans 13 amino acids. Trimming stripped 4 bases from V and 6 bases from J, with 10 bases between. The CDR3 here is CASGSSRGQPQHF. Written as DNA, the CDR3 is TGTGCTAGTGGTTCCTCCCGGGGTCAGCCCCAGCATTTT.

This clonotype was detected only a few times. This chain connects TRBV20-1 to TRBJ1-2; D remains unclear. V lost 2 bases and J lost 4, with 5 bases in between. Germline-derived CDR1 and CDR2 are DFQATT and SNEGSKA (reference sequence). CDR3 size: 11 residues. CDR3 amino acids: CSARIPYGYTF. As DNA, the CDR3 is TGCAGTGCTAGAATTCCCTATGGCTACACCTTC.

This clonotype has more than one count but fewer than ten. The DNA of the CDR3 is TGTGCCAGCAGCTTTAGCGGGAGGGTTTCAGATACGCAGTATTTT. The encoded protein is CASSFSGRVSDTQYF. This chain joins TRBV7-2 and TRBJ2-3; TRBD2 aligns across 11 bases. Looked up from germline, CDR1 is SGHTA and CDR2 is FQGNSA. CDR3 length: 15 amino acids. The J segment lost 4 bases and the V segment lost 3 bases, leaving 3 bases of the junction unmatched.

This chain links TRBV6-1 with TRBJ1-1; tentative D call: TRBD1 (6 bases). V was shortened by 10 bases and J by 6 bases, with 15 bases between the two germline ends. Germline assignment: CDR1 MNHNS and CDR2 SASEGT. This CDR3 region has 12 residues. The CDR3 reads CATSRGPAEAFF. The CDR3 nucleotides read TGTGCCACCTCCCGGGGGCCAGCTGAAGCTTTCTTT.

Of note for this clonotype: At one end the junction does not follow the germline gene, possibly because of a read error. The chain has TRBV6-2 or TRBV6-3 and TRBJ2-2; 10 nucleotides align to TRBD2. Germline CDR1 MNHEY, CDR2 SVGEGT. The CDR3 has 15 amino acids. This CDR3 is CAMGSSGRETGEPFF. In DNA, the CDR3 is TGTGCCATGGGGTCTAGCGGGAGAGAGACCGGGGAGCCGTTTTTT.

This clonotype has ten or more counts. This chain links TRBV2 with TRBJ2-5; the D is unclear. Germline V gene data show CDR1 as SNHLY and CDR2 as FYNNEI. This CDR3 is built from 11 residues. V was clipped by 7 bases and J by 3 bases, with 6 bases between them. The CDR3 DNA reads TGTGCCAGCACGGCAGAAGAGACCCAGTACTTC. It encodes CASTAEETQYF.

About this clonotype itself: One base away lies a much larger clone, so this may be a sequencing read error. J is TRBJ2-3 and V is TRBV20-1, with 16 bases aligning to TRBD2. The CDR3 contains 18 residues. CDR1 and CDR2 (germline): DFQATT, SNEGSKA (reference sequence). V lost 6 bases, J lost 2 bases, and 11 bases stayed unmatched. The CDR3 DNA is TGCAGTGCGGGACTAGCGGGAGGGCCAGCAGTCCTCACAGATACGCAGTATTTT. It yields the protein CSAGLAGGPAVLTDTQYF.

This clonotype was recorded a few times. CDR3 bases: TGTGCCAGCCGCGGTTGGATTTCTACTAATGAAAAACTGTTTTTT. Its translation is CASRGWISTNEKLFF. The chain couples TRBV2 to TRBJ1-4; D uncertain. Looked up from germline, CDR1 is SNHLY and CDR2 is FYNNEI. The CDR3 contains 15 residues. V dropped 8 bases and J dropped 2 bases, with 15 bases sitting between them.

This clonotype came up many times. J is TRBJ2-1 and V is TRBV20-1; TRBD1 is a possible D gene (5 bases). CDR1 DFQATT and CDR2 SNEGSKA come from the germline V gene (reference sequence). Trimming removed 3 bases at V and 0 bases at J, with 9 bases between. This CDR3 contains 14 residues. The CDR3 DNA follows: TGCAGTGCTAGCGACAGTCGCTCCTACAATGAGCAGTTCTTC. Translation: CSASDSRSYNEQFF.

This clonotype was detected ten times or more. This chain uses TRBV30 with TRBJ1-4; no clear D. The ends were cut back, 3 bases at V and 0 bases at J, with 5 bases in the middle. Germline V gene sequence: CDR1 GTSNPN, CDR2 SVGIG (reference sequence). The CDR3 covers 13 residues. Written as DNA, the CDR3 is TGTGCCTGGAGGGGTGCAACTAATGAAAAACTGTTTTTT. It codes for CAWRGATNEKLFF. Complete variable domain (other parts from reference TRBV30 and TRBJ1-4): SQTIHQWPATLVQPVGSPLSLECTVEGTSNPNLYWYRQAAGRGLQLLFYSVGIGQISSEVPQNLSASRPQDRQFILSSKKLLLSDSGFYLCAWRGATNEKLFFGSGTQLSVL.

This clonotype was counted many times. The chain combines TRBV7-9 with TRBJ1-1; D gene ambiguous. From germline, CDR1 is SEHNR and CDR2 FQNEAQ (reference sequence). This CDR3 is 11 amino acids long. The germline V and J ends were trimmed by 1 base and 14 bases, with 11 bases remaining between them. CDR3 region: CASSLGGSDFF. CDR3 coding DNA: TGTGCCAGCAGCTTAGGCGGGAGTGACTTCTTT.

This clonotype was counted at least ten times. This sequence joins TRBV11-2 and TRBJ2-2, with 7 bases identical to TRBD1. CDR3 size: 13 residues. After removal of 5 bases from V and 7 bases from J, the junction contained 4 bases not matched to a gene. Germline CDR1 SGHAT, CDR2 FQNNGV. The chain's CDR3 is CASSLTGVGELFF. The DNA for the CDR3 is TGTGCCAGCAGCCTAACAGGGGTCGGGGAGCTGTTTTTT. The variable domain in full, completed from reference TRBV11-2 and TRBJ2-2, reads EAGVAQSPRYKIIEKRQSVAFWCNPISGHATLYWYQQILGQGPKLLIQFQNNGVVDDSQLPKDRFSAERLKGVDSTLKIQPAKLEDSAVYLCASSLTGVGELFFGEGSRLTVL.

This clonotype was detected ten times or more. The chain is built from TRBV15 and TRBJ2-1, with 8 bases aligning to TRBD1. V dropped 0 bases and J dropped 9; count of bases not matched to a gene: 4. The germline CDR1 and CDR2 sequences are LNHNV and YYDKDF (reference sequence). The CDR3 runs 14 residues. Written as DNA, the CDR3 is TGTGCCACCAGCAGAGACAGGGGGCGCATTGAGCAGTTCTTC. Translated, it gives CATSRDRGRIEQFF.